These 32 T cell receptor beta chains came from one sample sequenced in a study of shared clonotypes between healthy human individuals (dated by TCRdb to about 2020). For the CD8 naive samples, CD45RO-negative cells were positively selected for CCR7, yielding a CD45RA+CCR7+ population from which TemRA cells were excluded. Libraries were constructed by the immunoSEQ multiplex PCR assay. Sourced from immuneACCESS, this table was stored by TCRdb with only in-frame sequences that have V and J called. A share of the clones is absent; for the studies checked, an unresolved V gene accounts for under half, and the remainder has no known explanation. The sample table holds around 1.9 million clones, of which 90% to 95% were seen once. The ten biggest clones cover more than 1.5% of the sample. The sequenced sample was naive CD8+ T cells from PBMCs. Taken with the paper, the label for cell subset or site translates to: CD45RA+CCR7+. The source is a man aged 18 to 30 in good health. Some clones in this sample may be carry-over from other donors' samples.

The V call is TRBV27, the J call TRBJ1-2; D call uncertain. Looked up from germline, CDR1 is MNHEY and CDR2 is SMNVEV (reference sequence). The CDR3 has 14 residues. Trimming left V 3 bases short and J 5 bases short, with 13 bases between. The CDR3 DNA reads TGTGCCAGCAGTTTCACTCGGGGAGGATATGGCTACACCTTC. Amino acid sequence: CASSFTRGGYGYTF.

This clone has only one observation. The rearrangement joins TRBV10-3 to TRBJ2-1, with TRBD2 matching over 7 bases. The germline CDR1 and CDR2 sequences are ENHRY and SYGVKD. The CDR3 has 16 amino acids. V dropped 2 bases and J dropped 3; count of bases not matched to a gene: 7. The CDR3 sequence is CAISERAGDYYNEQFF. The CDR3, as DNA: TGTGCCATCAGTGAGAGGGCGGGAGACTACTACAATGAGCAGTTCTTC.

The CDR3 bases are TGTGCCAGCTCGGAGGCAGGCACCGGGGAGCTGTTTTTT. The encoded protein is CASSEAGTGELFF. The chain has TRBV2 and TRBJ2-2, with D perhaps matching TRBD2 (5 bases). Germline lookup yields CDR1 SNHLY and CDR2 FYNNEI. This CDR3 has 13 residues. V lost 8 bases and J lost 4, with 11 bases in between. Combining the CDR3 with reference TRBV2 and TRBJ2-2 gives the whole variable domain EPEVTQTPSHQVTQMGQEVILRCVPISNHLYFYWYRQILGQKVEFLVSFYNNEISEKSEIFDDQFSVERPDGSNFTLKIRSTKLEDSAMYFCASSEAGTGELFFGEGSRLTVL.

The chain is built from TRBV7-2 and TRBJ2-7; D is ambiguous. This CDR3 is built from 14 residues. V lost 1 base and J 2 bases, leaving 9 bases between the germline ends. The germline CDR1 and CDR2 sequences are SGHTA and FQGNSA. In nucleotides, the CDR3 is TGTGCCAGCAGCTTAGGCGCAGACCCCTACGAGCAGTACTTC. This encodes CASSLGADPYEQYF.

The rearrangement uses TRBV9 and TRBJ2-1, with D perhaps matching TRBD2 (6 bases). V lost 4 bases and J lost 2, with 19 bases in between. Germline V gene lookup returns CDR1 SGDLS and CDR2 YYNGEE. The length of the CDR3 is 17 residues. DNA of the CDR3: TGTGCCAGCAGCCAAAGCATGGGTAGCGGACCCTACAATGAGCAGTTCTTC. As protein: CASSQSMGSGPYNEQFF.

This chain uses TRBV7-3 with TRBJ2-7, with TRBD1 identical over 8 bases. This CDR3 has 18 amino acids. The germline V gene has CDR1 SGHTA and CDR2 FQGTGA. J gave up 3 bases and V 2 bases, and 15 bases lay outside the gene matches. The DNA of the CDR3 is TGTGCCAGCAGCTTAGGCCCGCCTAGCAGGGGGCCTTACTACGAGCAGTACTTC. Its protein is CASSLGPPSRGPYYEQYF.

Details on this clone: This CDR3 is also generated by other DNA sequences in the sample. The genes are TRBV12-5 and TRBJ1-2; D uncertain. Trimming shortened V by 1 base and J by 5 bases, and 5 bases separated the two germline ends. This CDR3 contains 12 residues. Germline values: CDR1 LGHNT, CDR2 FRNRAP. Written as DNA, the CDR3 is TGTGCTAGTGGTTTGGGGGGATATGGCTACACCTTC. Encoded protein: CASGLGGYGYTF.

With respect to this clone: Other DNA sequences of this sample code for an identical CDR3. V is TRBV5-6 and J is TRBJ1-1; D gene uncertain. This CDR3 has 12 residues. The ends were cut back, 1 base at V and 2 bases at J, with 3 bases in the middle. Looked up from germline, CDR1 is SGHDT and CDR2 is YYEEEE. The CDR3 DNA is TGTGCCAGCAGCTTGCTCAACACTGAAGCTTTCTTT. Protein: CASSLLNTEAFF. The complete variable domain, with remaining parts taken from reference TRBV5-6 and TRBJ1-1, reads DAGVTQSPTHLIKTRGQQVTLRCSPKSGHDTVSWYQQALGQGPQFIFQYYEEEERQRGNFPDRFSGHQFPNYSSELNVNALLLGDSALYLCASSLLNTEAFFGQGTRLTVV.

CDR3 coding DNA: TGTGCCAGCAGGTCCCTCCTTGACGGATTTCAGCCCCAGCATTTT. Its protein product is CASRSLLDGFQPQHF. The chain uses TRBV27 and TRBJ1-5; no clear D gene. Germline assignment: CDR1 MNHEY and CDR2 SMNVEV (reference sequence). Trimming took 6 bases from V and 6 from J, leaving 18 bases between them. There are 15 residues in the CDR3.

The chain couples TRBV6-1 to TRBJ1-1; 7 bases are shared with TRBD1. The CDR3 has 14 residues. With 5 bases clipped from V and 4 bases from J, the junction kept 7 bases outside the gene matches. In germline, CDR1 is MNHNS, CDR2 SASEGT. The CDR3 nucleotides are TGTGCCAGCAGTATAGACAGGGTCGGCACTGAAGCTTTCTTT. It specifies CASSIDRVGTEAFF.

This sequence joins TRBV28 and TRBJ2-7; 8 positions match TRBD1. V lost 6 bases, J lost 5 bases, and 15 bases stayed unmatched. The CDR3 spans 16 residues. The germline CDR1 and CDR2 sequences are MDHEN and SYDVKM. In nucleotides, the CDR3 is TGTGCCAGCAGAGACAACCCCTACAGGGGGGCCCACGAGCAGTACTTC. As protein: CASRDNPYRGAHEQYF. The entire variable domain, with the rest obtained from reference TRBV28 and TRBJ2-7, is as follows: DVKVTQSSRYLVKRTGEKVFLECVQDMDHENMFWYRQDPGLGLRLIYFSYDVKMKEKGDIPEGYSVSREKKERFSLILESASTNQTSMYLCASRDNPYRGAHEQYFGPGTRLTVT.

The chain uses TRBV27 and TRBJ2-7; TRBD2 matches at 9 bases. This CDR3 comprises 17 residues. The junction had 11 bases not matched to a gene; V was cut back by 1 base and J by 4 bases. The germline gives CDR1 MNHEY, CDR2 SMNVEV (reference sequence). As DNA, the CDR3 is TGTGCCAGCAGTTTATTGGGGCCTAGCGGGATAGGGTACGAGCAGTACTTC. Its translation: CASSLLGPSGIGYEQYF.

Remarks on this clone: Its ends do not fully match the called genes, so a read error is possible. The V call is TRBV11-2, the J call TRBJ1-4, with D tentatively TRBD1 (6 bases). The CDR3 length is 16 residues. CDR1 is SGHAT, CDR2 FQNNGV, per germline. The DNA for the CDR3 is TGTGCCAGCAGCTTACTAGTTGGGGGCTCTAAGGAAAAACTGTTTTTT. Encoded protein: CASSLLVGGSKEKLFF.

CDR3 sequence (DNA): TGTGCCAGCAGCCCGCCTGGGGGGCCAACCTACGAGCAGTACTTC. This sequence encodes CASSPPGGPTYEQYF. J is TRBJ2-7 and V is TRBV7-9, with D perhaps given as TRBD1 or TRBD2 (6 bases each). The CDR3 loop spans 15 amino acids. V gave up 5 bases and J gave up 2 bases, with 16 bases separating them. The germline CDR1 and CDR2 sequences are SEHNR and FQNEAQ (reference sequence). Variable domain in full (rest from reference TRBV7-9 and TRBJ2-7): DTGVSQNPRHKITKRGQNVTFRCDPISEHNRLYWYRQTLGQGPEFLTYFQNEAQLEKSRLLSDRFSAERPKGSFSTLEIQRTEQGDSAMYLCASSPPGGPTYEQYFGPGTRLTVT.

The V call is TRBV27, the J call TRBJ2-7, with D maybe TRBD1 (6 bases). With 8 bases removed from V and 6 bases from J, the gap between germline ends came to 11 bases. Germline V gene lookup returns CDR1 MNHEY and CDR2 SMNVEV (reference sequence). The CDR3 spans 11 residues. CDR3 sequence: CASWQGGEQYF. The CDR3 DNA reads TGTGCCAGCTGGCAAGGGGGCGAGCAGTACTTC.

The sample holds a few counts of this clone. The chain combines TRBV29-1 with TRBJ1-1; 7 positions match TRBD1. J was trimmed by 5 bases and V by 7 bases; bases with no gene match: 10. The germline CDR1 and CDR2 sequences are SQVTM and ANQGSEA. The CDR3 covers 13 residues. The CDR3 DNA reads TGCAGCGCCAAGAAGGGGGCGGGTACTGAAGCTTTCTTT. Translating it yields CSAKKGAGTEAFF.

The rearrangement links TRBV9 to TRBJ2-3, with D possibly being TRBD2 (6 bases). V was cut by 2 bases and J by 3 bases, with 16 bases left in between. The CDR3 is made up of 16 amino acids. Germline assignment: CDR1 SGDLS and CDR2 YYNGEE. CDR3 nucleotide sequence: TGTGCCAGCAGCGTGGGGAGCGGGTTTGGGACAGATACGCAGTATTTT. Encoded protein: CASSVGSGFGTDTQYF.

The chain links TRBV5-4 to TRBJ2-7; 8 positions match TRBD2. CDR1 is SGHNT and CDR2 is YYREEE in the germline V gene (reference sequence). With 3 bases clipped from V and 5 bases from J, the junction kept 10 bases outside the gene matches. The CDR3 is 15 residues long. The chain's CDR3 is CASSWKRESFHEQYF. CDR3 sequence (DNA): TGTGCCAGCAGCTGGAAGCGGGAGAGTTTCCACGAGCAGTACTTC.

The rearrangement joins TRBV4-1 to TRBJ2-7, with 8 positions matching TRBD2. Germline CDR1 and CDR2: MGHRA and YSYEKL. The CDR3 sequence is 14 residues long. V trimming: 4 bases; J trimming: 5 bases; junction bases outside the gene matches: 7. The CDR3 here is CASSRAGVMDEQYF. The CDR3 nucleotides are TGCGCCAGCAGCCGAGCGGGAGTGATGGACGAGCAGTACTTC.

This rearrangement joins TRBV6-5 to TRBJ2-3, with D unclear. V lost 0 bases and J 1 base, leaving 11 bases between the germline ends. The length of the CDR3 is 16 residues. The germline V gene encodes CDR1 MNHEY and CDR2 SVGAGI. The CDR3 protein is CASSYSQWRRTDTQYF. CDR3 DNA sequence: TGTGCCAGCAGTTACTCCCAGTGGCGGCGCACAGATACGCAGTATTTT.

V and J are TRBV28 and TRBJ1-2; D may be TRBD1 (6 bases). The CDR3 has 12 residues. Germline V CDR1 and CDR2: MDHEN, SYDVKM. V lost 3 bases, J lost 8 bases, and 10 bases lay in between. For the CDR3, the DNA is TGTGCCAGCAGTTTTTTTGGGGGCGGCTACACCTTC. Protein: CASSFFGGGYTF.

About this clone: Other DNA sequences in this specimen translate into the identical CDR3. This sequence joins TRBV6-1 and TRBJ2-7; 15 nucleotides line up with TRBD2. J was trimmed by 4 bases and V by 4 bases; bases with no gene match: 2. The CDR3 spans 15 residues. Germline V CDR1 and CDR2: MNHNS, SASEGT. In nucleotides, the CDR3 is TGTGCCAGCAGTGTCGGACTAGCGGGAGGGTACGAGCAGTACTTC. Translating it yields CASSVGLAGGYEQYF.

This CDR3 is CASSLQGAGNEQFF. The CDR3 DNA reads as TGTGCCAGCAGCTTACAGGGGGCGGGCAATGAGCAGTTCTTC. The chain has TRBV7-8 and TRBJ2-1, with 8 nucleotides matching TRBD1. Germline CDR1 is SGHVS and CDR2 is FQNEAQ. V gave up 2 bases and J gave up 6 bases; unmatched junction bases: 3. The CDR3 loop spans 14 amino acids.

This CDR3 reads CASSLGTGGRGQETQYF. The CDR3 DNA is TGTGCCAGCAGCTTAGGGACAGGGGGACGGGGTCAAGAGACCCAGTACTTC. The rearrangement uses TRBV7-7 and TRBJ2-5; 10 bases are shared with TRBD1. The CDR3 has 17 amino acids. Germline-derived CDR1 and CDR2 are SSHAT and FNYEAQ (reference sequence). After removal of 1 base from V and 2 bases from J, the junction contained 7 bases not matched to a gene.

The gene calls are TRBV19 and TRBJ1-5, with unresolved D. Between the trimmed V and J ends, which lost 6 bases and 5 bases, there was a span of 11 bases. The CDR3 contains 13 residues. Germline V gene data show CDR1 as LNHDA and CDR2 as SQIVND (reference sequence). The CDR3 loop reads CASSLDGHQPQHF. CDR3 DNA: TGTGCCAGTAGCCTCGACGGGCATCAGCCCCAGCATTTT.

On this clone: At the DNA level, this CDR3 is encoded by other sequences in the same sample as well. The rearrangement links TRBV7-9 to TRBJ2-7, with TRBD1 matching over 8 bases. The length of the CDR3 is 13 residues. Germline V gene sequence: CDR1 SEHNR, CDR2 FQNEAQ (reference sequence). V lost 5 bases and J lost 4; bases outside the gene matches: 4. CDR3 nucleotides: TGTGCCAGCAGCCGCGACAGGGGATACGAGCAGTACTTC. Its translation: CASSRDRGYEQYF.

The rearrangement joins TRBV16 to TRBJ2-7; the D gene is possibly TRBD1 (6 bases). Trimming shortened V by 2 bases and J by 4 bases, and 15 bases separated the two germline ends. Germline values: CDR1 KGHSY, CDR2 FQNENV. The CDR3 has 15 amino acids. The CDR3: CASSQKQQGLYEQYF. CDR3 sequence (DNA): TGTGCCAGCAGCCAAAAGCAACAGGGATTGTACGAGCAGTACTTC.

CDR3 residues: CASSNRQTYEQYF. CDR3 bases: TGTGCCAGTAGTAATAGGCAAACCTACGAGCAGTACTTC. The chain recombines TRBV19 with TRBJ2-7; D is uncertain. The CDR3 is 13 residues long. Trimming cost V 4 bases and J 2 bases, with 9 bases left between them. Germline CDR1 reads LNHDA; CDR2 reads SQIVND (reference sequence).

Here the CDR3 DNA reads TGTGCCAGCAGCCCTGAAGCGAGAGCGGAGACCCAGTACTTC. Residues: CASSPEARAETQYF. The J gene is TRBJ2-5, the V gene TRBV7-6; D is unresolved. CDR1 and CDR2 (germline): SGHVS, FNYEAQ. Trimming stripped 5 bases from V and 5 bases from J, with 15 bases between. The CDR3 is made up of 14 amino acids.

This chain joins TRBV5-1 and TRBJ2-1; TRBD1 or TRBD2 may be the D gene (5 bases each). The CDR3 totals 16 residues. Germline V gene sequence: CDR1 SGHRS, CDR2 YFSETQ. With 3 bases removed from V and 6 bases from J, the gap between germline ends came to 19 bases. The CDR3 here is CASSSRQGVSGNEQFF. CDR3 DNA: TGCGCCAGCAGCTCCCGCCAAGGGGTGAGCGGCAATGAGCAGTTCTTC.

The CDR3 coding sequence is TGCGCCAGCAGCCAAGATTGGGCTGTTCGGGGCGGGGAGCTGTTTTTT. Its translation is CASSQDWAVRGGELFF. The chain uses TRBV4-3 and TRBJ2-2; D perhaps matches TRBD2 (5 bases). The V gene lost 0 bases and the J gene lost 7 bases, with 15 bases spanning the gap. This CDR3 contains 16 residues. The germline CDR1 and CDR2 sequences are LGHNA and YSLEER.

The chain has TRBV5-1 and TRBJ2-7; TRBD1 agrees at 9 bases. The CDR3 extends over 14 amino acids. Looked up from germline, CDR1 is SGHRS and CDR2 is YFSETQ. With V trimmed by 4 bases and J by 5 bases, 7 bases remained unmatched. The CDR3 nucleotides read TGCGCCAGCAGCCACGGACAGGGGATTAACGAGCAGTACTTC. Protein product: CASSHGQGINEQYF.